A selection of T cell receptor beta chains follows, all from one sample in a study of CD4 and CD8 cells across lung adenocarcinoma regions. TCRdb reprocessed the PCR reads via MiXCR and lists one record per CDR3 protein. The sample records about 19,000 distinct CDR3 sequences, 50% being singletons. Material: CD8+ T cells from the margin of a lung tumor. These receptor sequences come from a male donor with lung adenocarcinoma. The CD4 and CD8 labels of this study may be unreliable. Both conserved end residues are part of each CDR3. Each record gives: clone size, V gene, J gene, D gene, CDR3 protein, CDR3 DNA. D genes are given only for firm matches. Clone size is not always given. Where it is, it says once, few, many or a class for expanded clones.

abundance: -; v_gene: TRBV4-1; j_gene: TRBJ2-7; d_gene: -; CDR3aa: CASSRGAGVEQYF; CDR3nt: TGCGCCAGCAGCCGAGGGGCAGGGGTTGAGCAGTACTTC
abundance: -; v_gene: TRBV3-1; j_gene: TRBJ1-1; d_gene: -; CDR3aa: CASSQTLQGSEAFF; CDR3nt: TGTGCCAGCAGCCAAACCTTGCAGGGTTCTGAAGCTTTCTTT
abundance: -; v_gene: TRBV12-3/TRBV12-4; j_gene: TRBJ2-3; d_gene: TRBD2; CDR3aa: CASTGGASGSTDTQYF; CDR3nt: TGTGCCAGCACCGGGGGCGCTAGCGGGAGCACAGATACGCAGTATTTT
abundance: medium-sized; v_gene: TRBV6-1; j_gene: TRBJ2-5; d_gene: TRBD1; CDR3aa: CASSDLGQEETQYF; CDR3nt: TGTGCCAGCAGTGATCTAGGACAGGAAGAGACCCAGTACTTC
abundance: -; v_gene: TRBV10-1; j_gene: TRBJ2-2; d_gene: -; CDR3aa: CASSPLGDTGAQFF; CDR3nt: TGCGCCAGCAGTCCTCTGGGGGACACCGGGGCGCAGTTTTTT
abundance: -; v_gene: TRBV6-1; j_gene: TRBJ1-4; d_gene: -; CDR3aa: CASSDREKSEKLFF; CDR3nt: TGTGCCAGCAGTGACAGGGAAAAAAGTGAAAAACTGTTTTTT
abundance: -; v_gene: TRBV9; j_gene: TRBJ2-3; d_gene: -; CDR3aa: CASSVDRTDTQYF; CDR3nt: TGTGCCAGCAGCGTAGATCGCACAGATACGCAGTATTTT
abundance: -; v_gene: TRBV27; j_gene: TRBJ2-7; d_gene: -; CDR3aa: CASSLSGGSYEQYF; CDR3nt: TGTGCCAGCAGTTTATCAGGGGGATCCTACGAGCAGTACTTC
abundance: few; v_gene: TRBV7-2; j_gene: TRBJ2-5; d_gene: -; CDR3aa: CASSLAGQTQYF; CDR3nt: TGTGCCAGCAGCTTAGCCGGACAGACCCAGTACTTC
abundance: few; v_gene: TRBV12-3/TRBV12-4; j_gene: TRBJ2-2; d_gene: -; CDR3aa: CASSLTNPGELFF; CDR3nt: TGTGCCAGCAGTCTTACTAACCCCGGGGAGCTGTTTTTT
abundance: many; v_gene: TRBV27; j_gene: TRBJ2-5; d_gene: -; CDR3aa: CASSLGLQETQYF; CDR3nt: TGTGCCAGCAGTTTAGGTCTGCAAGAGACCCAGTACTTC
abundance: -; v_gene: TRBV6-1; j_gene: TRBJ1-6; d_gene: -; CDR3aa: CASGAGPYNSPLHF; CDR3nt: TGTGCCAGCGGGGCAGGGCCCTATAATTCACCCCTCCACTTT
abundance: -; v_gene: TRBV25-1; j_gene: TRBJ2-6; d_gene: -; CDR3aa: CASSEVGSGANVQSF; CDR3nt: -
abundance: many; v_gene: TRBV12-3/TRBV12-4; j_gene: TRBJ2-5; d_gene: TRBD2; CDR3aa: CASSPGAGAQETQYF; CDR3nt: TGTGCCAGCAGTCCAGGAGCGGGGGCCCAAGAGACCCAGTACTTC
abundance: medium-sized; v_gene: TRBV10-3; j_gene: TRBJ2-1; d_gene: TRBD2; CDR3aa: CAISDVRGGDEQFF; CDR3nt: TGTGCCATCAGTGATGTCCGGGGAGGGGATGAGCAGTTCTTC
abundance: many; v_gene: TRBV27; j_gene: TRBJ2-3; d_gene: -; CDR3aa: CASSLGGGDNTQYF; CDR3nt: TGTGCCAGCAGTTTAGGAGGAGGGGACAATACGCAGTATTTT
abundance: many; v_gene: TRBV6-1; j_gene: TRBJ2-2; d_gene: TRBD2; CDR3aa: CASASGRNTGELFF; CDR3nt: TGTGCCAGCGCTAGCGGGAGGAACACCGGGGAGCTGTTTTTT
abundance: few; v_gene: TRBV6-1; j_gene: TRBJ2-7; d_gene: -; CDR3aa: CASSDGSLSPYEQYF; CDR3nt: TGTGCCAGCAGTGATGGAAGCTTAAGTCCATACGAGCAGTACTTC
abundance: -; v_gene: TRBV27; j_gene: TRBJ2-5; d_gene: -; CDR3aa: CASRAIAQKTQYF; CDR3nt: TGTGCCAGCAGGGCGATAGCCCAAAAGACCCAGTACTTC
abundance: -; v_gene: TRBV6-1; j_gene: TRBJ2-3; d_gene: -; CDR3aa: CAGRGSGGKNTQYF; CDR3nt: TGTGCCGGCAGGGGCTCGGGGGGCAAAAATACTCAGTATTTC
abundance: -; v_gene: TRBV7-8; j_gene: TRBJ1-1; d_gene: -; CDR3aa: CASSSNRNTEAFF; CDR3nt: TGTGCCAGCAGCTCAAACAGGAACACTGAAGCTTTCTTT
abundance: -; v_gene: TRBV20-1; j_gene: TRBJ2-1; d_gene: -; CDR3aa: CSARGPAYNEQFF; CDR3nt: TGCAGTGCTAGGGGCCCGGCCTACAATGAGCAGTTCTTC
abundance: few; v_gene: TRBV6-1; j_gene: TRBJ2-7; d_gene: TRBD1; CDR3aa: CASMSTGGPYEQYF; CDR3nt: TGTGCCAGCATGTCGACAGGGGGTCCCTACGAGCAGTACTTC
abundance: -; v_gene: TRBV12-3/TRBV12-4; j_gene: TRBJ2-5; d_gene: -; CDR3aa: CASTHGSGYQETQYF; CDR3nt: TGTGCCAGCACCCACGGGTCGGGCTACCAAGAGACCCAGTACTTC
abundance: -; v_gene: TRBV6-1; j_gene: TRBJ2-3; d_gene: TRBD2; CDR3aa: CASSDLAGAKDTQYF; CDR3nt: TGTGCCAGCAGTGATCTAGCGGGAGCCAAAGACACGCAGTACTTT
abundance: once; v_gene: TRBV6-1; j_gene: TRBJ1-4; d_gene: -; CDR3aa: CASSDMALRGEKLFF; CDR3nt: TGTGCCAGCAGTGATATGGCGTTAAGGGGTGAAAAACTGTTTTTT
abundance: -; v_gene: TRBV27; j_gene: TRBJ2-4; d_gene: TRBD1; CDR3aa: CASSLAGTGGAFQYF; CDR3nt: TGTGCCAGCAGTTTAGCCGGGACAGGGGGCGCGTTTCAGTACTTC
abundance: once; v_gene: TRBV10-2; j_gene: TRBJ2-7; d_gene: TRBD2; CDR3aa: CASTASGIYEQYF; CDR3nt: TGCGCCAGCACAGCTAGCGGGATTTACGAGCAGTACTTC
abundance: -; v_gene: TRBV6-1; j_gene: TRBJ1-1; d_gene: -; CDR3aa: CASRSLSEAFF; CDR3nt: TGTGCCAGCAGGTCCCTTTCTGAAGCTTTCTTT
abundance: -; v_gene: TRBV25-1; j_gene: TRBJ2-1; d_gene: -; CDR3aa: CASSEGTLEQFF; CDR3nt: TGTGCCAGCAGCGAGGGGACGCTTGAGCAGTTCTTC
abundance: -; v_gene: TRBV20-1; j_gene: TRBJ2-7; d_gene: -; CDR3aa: CSARDGRNYEQYF; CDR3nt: TGCAGTGCTAGAGATGGTCGAAACTACGAGCAGTACTTC
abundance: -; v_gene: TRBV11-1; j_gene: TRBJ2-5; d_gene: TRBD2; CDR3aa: CASSATVLAGSYNEQYF; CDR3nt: TGTGCCAGCAGCGCCACCGTACTAGCGGGATCCTACAATGAGCAGTACTTC
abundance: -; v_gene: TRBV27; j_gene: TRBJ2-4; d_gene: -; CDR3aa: CAGLGVRDTDIQYF; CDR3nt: TGTGCGGGGCTGGGGGTTCGTGACACAGACATCCAGTACTTC
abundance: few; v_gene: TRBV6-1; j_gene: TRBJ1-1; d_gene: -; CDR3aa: CASRSSGKNTEAFF; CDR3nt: TGTGCCAGCAGGAGTTCGGGCAAGAACACTGAAGCTTTCTTT
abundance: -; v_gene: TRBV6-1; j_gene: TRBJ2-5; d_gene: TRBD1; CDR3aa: CASNRDSGAATQYF; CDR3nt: TGTGCCAGCAACCGGGACAGTGGGGCAGCGACCCAGTACTTC
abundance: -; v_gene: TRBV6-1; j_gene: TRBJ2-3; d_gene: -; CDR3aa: CASRGLQAVGTGAQYF; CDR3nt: TGTGCCAGCAGAGGACTCCAGGCTGTGGGCACCGGGGCGCAGTATTTT
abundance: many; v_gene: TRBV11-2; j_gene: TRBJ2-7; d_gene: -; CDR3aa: CASSFRRGLGEQYF; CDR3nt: TGTGCCAGCAGCTTCCGACGTGGCCTGGGCGAGCAGTACTTC
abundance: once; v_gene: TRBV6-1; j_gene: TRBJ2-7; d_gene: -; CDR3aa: CASSQEEGASYEQYF; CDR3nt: TGTGCCAGCAGCCAAGAGGAGGGAGCGTCCTACGAGCAGTACTTC
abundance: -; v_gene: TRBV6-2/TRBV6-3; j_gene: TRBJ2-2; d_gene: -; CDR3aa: CASSSSMNTGELFF; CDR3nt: TGTGCCAGCAGTTCCTCTATGAACACCGGGGAGCTGTTTTTT
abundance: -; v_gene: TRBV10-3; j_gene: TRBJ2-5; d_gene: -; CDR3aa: CAISESPLGEGGETQYF; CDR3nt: TGTGCCATCAGTGAGTCGCCCCTAGGGGAAGGGGGAGAGACCCAGTACTTC
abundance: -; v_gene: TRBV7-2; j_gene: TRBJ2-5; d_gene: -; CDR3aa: CASSLAKTAQYF; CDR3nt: TGTGCCAGCAGCTTAGCCAAGACGGCCCAGTACTTC
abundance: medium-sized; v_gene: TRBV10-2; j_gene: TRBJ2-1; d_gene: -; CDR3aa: CASSELATYNEQFF; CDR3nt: TGCGCCAGCAGTGAATTGGCCACATACAATGAGCAGTTCTTC
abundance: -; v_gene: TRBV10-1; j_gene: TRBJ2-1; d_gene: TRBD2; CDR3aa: CASSETSTSGRGEQFF; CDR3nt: TGCGCCAGCAGTGAGACTTCGACTAGCGGGAGAGGTGAGCAGTTCTTC
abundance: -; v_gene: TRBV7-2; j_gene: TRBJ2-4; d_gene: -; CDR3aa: CASAVEVAPPQNTQYF; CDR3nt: TGTGCCAGCGCGGTAGAAGTGGCCCCCCCCCAAAACACTCAGTACTTC
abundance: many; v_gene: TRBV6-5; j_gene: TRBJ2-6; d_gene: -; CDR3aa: CASSYSRGFGANVLTF; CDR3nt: TGTGCCAGCAGTTACTCTAGGGGGTTTGGGGCCAACGTCCTGACTTTC
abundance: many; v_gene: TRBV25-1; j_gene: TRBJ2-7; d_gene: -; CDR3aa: CASSDYTPAEQYF; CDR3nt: TGTGCCAGCAGTGATTACACCCCTGCCGAGCAGTACTTC
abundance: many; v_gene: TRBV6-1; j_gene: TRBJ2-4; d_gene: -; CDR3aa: CASSPGVAKNIQYF; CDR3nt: TGTGCCAGCAGTCCCGGGGTAGCCAAAAACATTCAGTACTTC
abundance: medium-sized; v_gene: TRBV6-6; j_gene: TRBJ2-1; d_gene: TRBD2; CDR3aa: CASSFSGPLNEQFF; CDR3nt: TGTGCCAGCAGTTTTAGCGGGCCCTTGAATGAGCAGTTCTTC
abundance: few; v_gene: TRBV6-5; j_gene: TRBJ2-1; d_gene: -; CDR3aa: CASSYATGAYNEQFF; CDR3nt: TGTGCCAGCAGTTACGCGACAGGAGCCTACAATGAGCAGTTCTTC
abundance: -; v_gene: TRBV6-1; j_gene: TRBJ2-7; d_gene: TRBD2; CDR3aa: CASRQRTSGISYEQYF; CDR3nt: TGTGCCAGCAGGCAACGGACTAGCGGGATCTCCTACGAGCAGTACTTC
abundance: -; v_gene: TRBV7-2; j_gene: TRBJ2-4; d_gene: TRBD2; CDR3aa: CARLGGGGADIQYF; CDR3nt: TGTGCGAGGCTCGGGGGGGGAGGCGCGGACATCCAGTACTTC
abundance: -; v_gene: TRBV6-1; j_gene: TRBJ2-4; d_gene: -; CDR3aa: CASTGQPSKNTQYF; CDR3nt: TGTGCCAGCACGGGGCAGCCAAGCAAAAACACGCAGTACTTC
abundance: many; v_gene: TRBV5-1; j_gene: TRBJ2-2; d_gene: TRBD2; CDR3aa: CASTGTSGNTGELFF; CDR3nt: TGCGCCAGCACCGGGACTAGCGGCAACACCGGGGAGCTGTTTTTT
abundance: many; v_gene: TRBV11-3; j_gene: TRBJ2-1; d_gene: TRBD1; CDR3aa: CASSARGTDNNEQFF; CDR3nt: TGTGCCAGCAGCGCCCGAGGGACAGACAACAATGAGCAGTTCTTC
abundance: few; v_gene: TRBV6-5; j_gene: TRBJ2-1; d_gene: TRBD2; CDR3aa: CASSYASGSPQFF; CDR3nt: TGTGCCAGCAGTTATGCTAGCGGGAGTCCTCAGTTCTTC
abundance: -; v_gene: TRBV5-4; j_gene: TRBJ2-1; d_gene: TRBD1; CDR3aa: CASSTRQGNYNEQFF; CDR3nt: TGTGCCAGCAGCACAAGACAGGGGAATTACAATGAGCAGTTCTTC
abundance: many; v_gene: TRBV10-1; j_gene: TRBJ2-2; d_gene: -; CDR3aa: CASFHTGELFF; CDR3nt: TGCGCCAGTTTTCACACCGGGGAGCTGTTTTTT
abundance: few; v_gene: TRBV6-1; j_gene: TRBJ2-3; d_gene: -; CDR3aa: CASSEAGLGARDMQYF; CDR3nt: TGTGCCAGCAGTGAAGCGGGGCTGGGGGCCAGGGATATGCAGTATTTC
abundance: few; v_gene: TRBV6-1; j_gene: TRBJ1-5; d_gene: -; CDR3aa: CASSRDTDQPQHF; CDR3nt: TGTGCCAGCAGTAGGGACACCGATCAGCCCCAGCATTTT